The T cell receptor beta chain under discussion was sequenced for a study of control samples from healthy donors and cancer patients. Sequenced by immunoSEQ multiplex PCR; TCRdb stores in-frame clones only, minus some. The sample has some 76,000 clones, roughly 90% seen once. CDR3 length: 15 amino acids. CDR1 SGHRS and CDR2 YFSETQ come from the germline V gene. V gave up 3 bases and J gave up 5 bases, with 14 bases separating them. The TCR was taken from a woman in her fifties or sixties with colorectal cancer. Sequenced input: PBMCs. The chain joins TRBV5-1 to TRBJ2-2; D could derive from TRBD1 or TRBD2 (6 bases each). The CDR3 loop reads CASSSGAEGTGELFF. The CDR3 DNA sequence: TGCGCCAGCAGCTCGGGGGCGGAAGGAACCGGGGAGCTGTTTTTT.